The 6 T cell receptor beta chains below were found in one sample sequenced in a study of blood T cells in healthy people across ages. Primed by a sample-barcoded 5' primer and a J-beta primer mix, a second PCR proceeded for 7 to 11 cycles. TCRdb used MiXCR to reprocess the 5' RACE reads, holding one entry per CDR3 protein. The table shows hundreds of thousands of distinct CDR3 sequences, with under 45% occurring only once. The sample comprised blood. Source of these receptors: a man aged 60 to 75 in good health.

This clonotype was seen a few times. The rearrangement joins TRBV2 to TRBJ2-1, with D uncertain. The J call may be wrong; the DNA end is better matched by TRBJ2-7. This CDR3 has 15 amino acids. From germline, CDR1 is SNHLY and CDR2 FYNNEI. CDR3 coding DNA: TGTGCCAGCACCCTCAGCCTGGGCTCCTACAATGAGCAGTACTTC. Translating it yields CASTLSLGSYNEQYF.

This clonotype has only one observation. This sequence joins TRBV12-3 or TRBV12-4 and TRBJ2-1; D not certain. Trimming cost V 7 bases and J 4 bases, with 11 bases left between them. This CDR3 is built from 13 residues. The CDR3 DNA reads TGTGCCAGCAACCTGGGCCCATACAATGAGCAGTTCTTC. Its translation: CASNLGPYNEQFF.

The count of this clonotype is one. The rearrangement joins TRBV7-2 to TRBJ2-1, with TRBD2 as a possible D gene (7 bases). V was shortened by 4 bases and J by 10 bases, with 20 bases between the two germline ends. The V gene's germline CDR1 is SGHTA and CDR2 FQGNSA. The CDR3 is 15 residues long. DNA for the CDR3: TGTGCCAGCAGCTCCTATCGGGGGGCTAAGGGGGAGCAGTTCTTC. Protein: CASSSYRGAKGEQFF.

CDR3 in DNA: TGTGCCAGCAGGTCGGACAGGCCCTATGGCTACACCTTC. Protein: CASRSDRPYGYTF. The chain couples TRBV6-5 to TRBJ1-2, with 7 bases fitting TRBD1. J lost 4 bases, V lost 6 bases, and 5 bases had no gene match. CDR3 length: 13 residues. Germline V gene sequence: CDR1 MNHEY, CDR2 SVGAGI.

This clonotype was observed a handful of times. V is TRBV4-1 and J is TRBJ2-3, with 8 positions matching TRBD2. The V and J ends lost 0 bases and 2 bases, in that order; junction bases with no gene match: 16. This CDR3 has 20 amino acids. Looked up from germline, CDR1 is MGHRA and CDR2 is YSYEKL. The CDR3 DNA follows: TGCGCCAGCAGCCAAGAATTATTTTTTTCCGCGGGGGGACCCACAGATACGCAGTATTTT. The encoded protein is CASSQELFFSAGGPTDTQYF.

The chain employs TRBV6-2 or TRBV6-3 and TRBJ2-3, with 10 bases identical to TRBD1. Germline CDR1 reads MNHEY; CDR2 reads SVGEGT. The V and J ends lost 11 bases and 2 bases, in that order; junction bases with no gene match: 7. This CDR3 spans 14 amino acids. In nucleotides, the CDR3 is TGTGCCGCAGGGACAGGGGCAACCACAGATACGCAGTATTTT. As protein: CAAGTGATTDTQYF.